Each of the 9 T cell receptor beta chains below was sequenced from the same sample in a study of cytomegalovirus exposure and HLA in healthy donors (dated by TCRdb to 2015 to 2018). The library was made by the immunoSEQ multiplex PCR assay. TCRdb holds this immuneACCESS table with in-frame rearrangements only. Some clones are missing; in checked studies, unresolved V genes explain under half, and the rest has no known cause. Counted in this sample were tens of thousands of clones; approximately 89% of them appeared once. The ten top clones hold about 8.8% of the sample. The sample consisted of PBMCs. These receptors were obtained from a woman aged 18-29 years in good health and CMV-seropositive.

In its sample, this clone was seen once. The chain couples TRBV20-1 to TRBJ2-7; the D gene is possibly TRBD2 (6 bases). Germline loops: CDR1 DFQATT, CDR2 SNEGSKA (reference sequence). The ends were cut back, 6 bases at V and 6 bases at J, with 12 bases in the middle. This CDR3 is 11 amino acids long. The CDR3 sequence is CSARDFPEQYF. In nucleotides, the CDR3 is TGCAGTGCCCGGGACTTTCCCGAGCAGTACTTC.

The chain employs TRBV9 and TRBJ1-2; maybe TRBD1 (6 bases). V was shortened by 3 bases and J by 5 bases, with 14 bases between the two germline ends. The CDR3 sequence is 14 residues long. Germline assignment: CDR1 SGDLS and CDR2 YYNGEE. The CDR3 loop is CASSASGTHYGYTF. The DNA for the CDR3 is TGTGCCAGCAGCGCCTCCGGGACACATTATGGCTACACCTTC.

The chain combines TRBV18 with TRBJ1-5; TRBD1 aligns across 7 bases. V dropped 3 bases and J dropped 0; count of bases not matched to a gene: 11. CDR3 length equals 18 residues. Germline CDR1 and CDR2: KGHSH and LQKENI. The CDR3 loop reads CASSPIETGSYSNQPQHF. DNA of the CDR3: TGTGCCAGCTCACCGATTGAGACAGGGAGCTATAGCAATCAGCCCCAGCATTTT.

This sequence joins TRBV7-9 and TRBJ1-2; D ambiguous. The CDR3 spans 14 residues. V gave up 2 bases and J gave up 5 bases, with 12 bases separating them. Germline CDR1 is SEHNR and CDR2 is FQNEAQ (reference sequence). CDR3: CASSLKPARYGYTF. The CDR3 nucleotides are TGTGCCAGCAGCTTAAAGCCTGCCCGTTATGGCTACACCTTC. The full variable domain, its missing parts supplied by reference TRBV7-9 and TRBJ1-2, is DTGVSQNPRHKITKRGQNVTFRCDPISEHNRLYWYRQTLGQGPEFLTYFQNEAQLEKSRLLSDRFSAERPKGSFSTLEIQRTEQGDSAMYLCASSLKPARYGYTFGSGTRLTVV.

V usage is TRBV9 and J usage is TRBJ1-2; 9 bases fit TRBD1. The J segment lost 8 bases and the V segment lost 3 bases, leaving 11 bases of the junction unmatched. This CDR3 has 15 residues. Germline CDR1 reads SGDLS; CDR2 reads YYNGEE. This CDR3 reads CASSATVGTGQGYTF. DNA of the CDR3: TGTGCCAGCAGCGCCACGGTGGGGACAGGGCAGGGCTACACCTTC.

The CDR3 is CASSLAEGGGTEAFF. The CDR3 nucleotides read TGCGCCAGCAGCTTGGCCGAGGGAGGAGGCACTGAAGCTTTCTTT. The V call is TRBV5-1, the J call TRBJ1-1, with D uncertain. The CDR3 totals 15 residues. Germline-derived CDR1 and CDR2 are SGHRS and YFSETQ. V was cut by 0 bases and J by 4 bases, with 13 bases left in between.

The V gene is TRBV9, the J gene TRBJ2-5; 7 bases agree with TRBD2. After removal of 3 bases from V and 0 bases from J, the junction contained 5 bases not matched to a gene. The CDR3 sequence is 15 residues long. The germline V gene has CDR1 SGDLS and CDR2 YYNGEE. This CDR3 is CASSASSGYQETQYF. DNA for the CDR3: TGTGCCAGCAGCGCATCTAGCGGATACCAAGAGACCCAGTACTTC.

The chain uses TRBV7-2 and TRBJ2-5; 10 bases match TRBD2. This CDR3 is built from 16 residues. In germline, CDR1 is SGHTA, CDR2 FQGNSA. V was pared by 5 bases and J by 2 bases, with 8 bases of the junction left unmatched. The CDR3 spells CASSQQRSGGQETQYF. In DNA, the CDR3 is TGTGCCAGCAGCCAGCAACGTAGCGGGGGGCAAGAGACCCAGTACTTC.

As DNA, the CDR3 is TGTGCCAGCAGCGTATTACCTCCGGGACAGTTCTCTGGGGCCAACGTCCTGACTTTC. It encodes CASSVLPPGQFSGANVLTF. The rearrangement joins TRBV7-8 to TRBJ2-6, with 7 bases lining up with TRBD1. The V and J ends lost 5 bases and 0 bases, in that order; junction bases with no gene match: 13. Germline assignment: CDR1 SGHVS and CDR2 FQNEAQ. The CDR3 is 19 amino acids.